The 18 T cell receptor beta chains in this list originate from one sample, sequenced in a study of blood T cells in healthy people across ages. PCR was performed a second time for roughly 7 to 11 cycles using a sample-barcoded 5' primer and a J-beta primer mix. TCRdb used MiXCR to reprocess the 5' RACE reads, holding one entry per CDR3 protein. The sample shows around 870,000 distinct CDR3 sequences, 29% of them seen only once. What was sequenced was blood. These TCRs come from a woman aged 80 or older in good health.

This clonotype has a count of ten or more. The CDR3 reads CSASGWNTEAFF. The DNA for the CDR3 is TGCAGTGCTAGCGGCTGGAACACTGAAGCTTTCTTT. The chain couples TRBV20-1 to TRBJ1-1; unclear D gene. The germline V and J ends were trimmed by 3 bases and 1 base, with 6 bases remaining between them. Germline values: CDR1 DFQATT, CDR2 SNEGSKA (reference sequence). The CDR3 is 12 residues long.

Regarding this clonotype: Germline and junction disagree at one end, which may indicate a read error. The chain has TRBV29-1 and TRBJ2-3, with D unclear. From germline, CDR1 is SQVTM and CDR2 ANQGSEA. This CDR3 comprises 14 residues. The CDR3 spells CSVVGYPSTDAQYF. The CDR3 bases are TGCAGCGTTGTGGGCTACCCAAGCACAGATGCGCAGTATTTT.

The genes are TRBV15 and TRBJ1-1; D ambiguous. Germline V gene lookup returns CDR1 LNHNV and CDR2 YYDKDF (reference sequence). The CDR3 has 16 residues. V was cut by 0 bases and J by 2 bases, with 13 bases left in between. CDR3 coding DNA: TGTGCCACCAGCAGAGAGATGGTCCGTGGTAACACTGAAGCTTTCTTT. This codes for CATSREMVRGNTEAFF.

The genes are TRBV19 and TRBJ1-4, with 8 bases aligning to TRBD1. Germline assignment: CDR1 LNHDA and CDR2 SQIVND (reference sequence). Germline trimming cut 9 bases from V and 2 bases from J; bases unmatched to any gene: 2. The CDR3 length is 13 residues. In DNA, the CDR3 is TGTGCCAGCAGGACAGGGACTAATGAAAAACTGTTTTTT. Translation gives CASRTGTNEKLFF.

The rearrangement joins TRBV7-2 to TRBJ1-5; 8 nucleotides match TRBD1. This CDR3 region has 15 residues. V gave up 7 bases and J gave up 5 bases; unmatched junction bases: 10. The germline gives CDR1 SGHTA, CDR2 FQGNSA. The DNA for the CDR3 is TGTGCCAGCAAGTCGGACCAGGGGGCATATCAGCCCCAGCATTTT. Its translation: CASKSDQGAYQPQHF.

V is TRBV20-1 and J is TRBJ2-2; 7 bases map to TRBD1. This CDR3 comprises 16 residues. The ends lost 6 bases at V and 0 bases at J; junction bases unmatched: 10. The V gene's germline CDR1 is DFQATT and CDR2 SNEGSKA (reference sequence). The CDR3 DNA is TGCAGTGCCGAACCAAGAACAGGGGCGAACACCGGGGAGCTGTTTTTT. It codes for CSAEPRTGANTGELFF.

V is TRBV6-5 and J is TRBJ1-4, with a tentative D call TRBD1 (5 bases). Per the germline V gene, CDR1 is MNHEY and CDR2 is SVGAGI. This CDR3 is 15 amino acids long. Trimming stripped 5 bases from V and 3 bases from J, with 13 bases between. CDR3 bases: TGTGCCAGCAGTGGTCTAGGGGCAGCTAATGAAAAACTGTTTTTT. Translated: CASSGLGAANEKLFF.

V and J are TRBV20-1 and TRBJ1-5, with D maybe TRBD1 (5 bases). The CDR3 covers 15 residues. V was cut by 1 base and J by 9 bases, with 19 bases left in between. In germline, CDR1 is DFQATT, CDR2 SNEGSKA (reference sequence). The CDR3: CSARGGGGAISPQHF. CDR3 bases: TGCAGTGCTAGAGGTGGGGGGGGAGCCATTTCGCCCCAGCATTTT.

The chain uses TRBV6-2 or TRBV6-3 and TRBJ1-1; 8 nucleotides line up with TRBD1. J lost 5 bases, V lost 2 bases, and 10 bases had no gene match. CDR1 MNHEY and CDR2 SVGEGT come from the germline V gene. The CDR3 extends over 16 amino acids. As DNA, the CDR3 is TGTGCCAGCAGTTACAATGGACAGGGAAAGAGGACTGAAGCTTTCTTT. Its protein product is CASSYNGQGKRTEAFF.

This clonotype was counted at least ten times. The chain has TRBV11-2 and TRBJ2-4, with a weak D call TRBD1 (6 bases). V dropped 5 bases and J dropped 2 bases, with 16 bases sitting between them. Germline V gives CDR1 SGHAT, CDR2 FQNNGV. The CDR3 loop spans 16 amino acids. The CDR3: CASSLNLQGPKNIQYF. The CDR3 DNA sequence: TGTGCCAGCAGCCTCAATCTACAGGGACCCAAAAACATTCAGTACTTC.

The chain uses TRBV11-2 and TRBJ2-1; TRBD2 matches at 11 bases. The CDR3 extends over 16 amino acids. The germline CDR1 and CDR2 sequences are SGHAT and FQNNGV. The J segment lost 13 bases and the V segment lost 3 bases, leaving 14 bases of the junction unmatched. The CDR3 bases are TGTGCCAGCAGCTTCGGGCTAGCGGGGGGACAAGAGACCCAGTTCTTC. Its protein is CASSFGLAGGQETQFF. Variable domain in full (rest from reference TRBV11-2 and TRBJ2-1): EAGVAQSPRYKIIEKRQSVAFWCNPISGHATLYWYQQILGQGPKLLIQFQNNGVVDDSQLPKDRFSAERLKGVDSTLKIQPAKLEDSAVYLCASSFGLAGGQETQFFGPGTRLTVL.

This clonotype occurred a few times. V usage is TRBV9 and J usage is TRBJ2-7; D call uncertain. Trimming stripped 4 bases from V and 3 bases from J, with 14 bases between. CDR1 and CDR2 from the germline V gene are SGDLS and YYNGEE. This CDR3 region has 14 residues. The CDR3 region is CASSPTALDYEQYF. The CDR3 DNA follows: TGTGCCAGCAGCCCGACCGCTCTGGACTACGAGCAGTACTTC.

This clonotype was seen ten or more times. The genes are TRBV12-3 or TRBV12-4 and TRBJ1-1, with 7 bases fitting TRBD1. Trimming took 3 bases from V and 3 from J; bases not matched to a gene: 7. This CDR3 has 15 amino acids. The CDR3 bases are TGTGCCAGCAGTTTCGCGACAGGGAGCGACACTGAAGCTTTCTTT. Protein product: CASSFATGSDTEAFF.

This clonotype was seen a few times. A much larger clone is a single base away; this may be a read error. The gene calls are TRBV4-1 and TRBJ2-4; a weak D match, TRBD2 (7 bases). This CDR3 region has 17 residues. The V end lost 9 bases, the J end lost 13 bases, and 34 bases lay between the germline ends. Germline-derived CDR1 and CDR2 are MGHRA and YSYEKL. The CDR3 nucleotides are TGCGCCAGTTCATTTTCCCAAGGGGGGGGGCCGCAAGAGGCCCAGTACTTC. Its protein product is CASSFSQGGGPQEAQYF.

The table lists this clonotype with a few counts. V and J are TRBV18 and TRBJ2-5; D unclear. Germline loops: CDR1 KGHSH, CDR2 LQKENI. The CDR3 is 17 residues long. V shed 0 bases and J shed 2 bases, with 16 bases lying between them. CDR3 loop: CASSPPQYLRAQETQYF. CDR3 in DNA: TGTGCCAGCTCACCACCTCAATATTTAAGGGCGCAAGAGACCCAGTACTTC.

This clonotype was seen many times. The CDR3 loop reads CASSETSGAAQYF. The CDR3 DNA sequence: TGCGCCAGCAGTGAGACTAGCGGAGCGGCCCAGTACTTC. The rearrangement links TRBV10-2 to TRBJ2-5; TRBD2 matches at 8 bases. The CDR3 is 13 residues long. V lost 2 bases to trimming and J lost 9 bases; unmatched junction nucleotides: 5. CDR1 WSHSY and CDR2 SAAADI come from the germline V gene.

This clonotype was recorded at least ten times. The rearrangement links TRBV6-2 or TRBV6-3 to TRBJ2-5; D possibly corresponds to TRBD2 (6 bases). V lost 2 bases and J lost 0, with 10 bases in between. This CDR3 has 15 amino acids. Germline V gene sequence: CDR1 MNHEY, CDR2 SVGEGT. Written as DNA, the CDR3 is TGTGCCAGCAGTTACACGGGACTCAACCAAGAGACCCAGTACTTC. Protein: CASSYTGLNQETQYF.

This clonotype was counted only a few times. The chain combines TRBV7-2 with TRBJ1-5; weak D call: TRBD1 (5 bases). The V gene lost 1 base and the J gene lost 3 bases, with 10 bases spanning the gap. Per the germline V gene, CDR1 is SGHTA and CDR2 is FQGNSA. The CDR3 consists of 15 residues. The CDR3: CASSLGQTLNQPQHF. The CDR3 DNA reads TGTGCCAGCAGCTTAGGACAGACTCTCAATCAGCCCCAGCATTTT.